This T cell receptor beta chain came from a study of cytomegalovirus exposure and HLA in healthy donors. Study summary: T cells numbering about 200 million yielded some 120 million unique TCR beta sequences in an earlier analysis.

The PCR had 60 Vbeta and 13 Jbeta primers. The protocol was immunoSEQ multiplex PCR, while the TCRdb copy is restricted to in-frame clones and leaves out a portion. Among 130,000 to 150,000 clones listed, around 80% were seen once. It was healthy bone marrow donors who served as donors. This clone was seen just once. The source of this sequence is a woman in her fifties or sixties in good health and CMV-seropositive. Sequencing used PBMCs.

CDR3 sequence (DNA): TGTGCCAGCACCAGAGGACAGGGGGCTAAGAACACTGAAGCTTTCTTT. Amino acids: CASTRGQGAKNTEAFF. The chain employs TRBV5-5 and TRBJ1-1, with 11 bases fitting TRBD1. Germline loops: CDR1 SGHKS, CDR2 YYEKEE (reference sequence). The trim removed 6 bases at V and 1 base at J, leaving 8 bases unmatched. The CDR3 runs to 16 residues.